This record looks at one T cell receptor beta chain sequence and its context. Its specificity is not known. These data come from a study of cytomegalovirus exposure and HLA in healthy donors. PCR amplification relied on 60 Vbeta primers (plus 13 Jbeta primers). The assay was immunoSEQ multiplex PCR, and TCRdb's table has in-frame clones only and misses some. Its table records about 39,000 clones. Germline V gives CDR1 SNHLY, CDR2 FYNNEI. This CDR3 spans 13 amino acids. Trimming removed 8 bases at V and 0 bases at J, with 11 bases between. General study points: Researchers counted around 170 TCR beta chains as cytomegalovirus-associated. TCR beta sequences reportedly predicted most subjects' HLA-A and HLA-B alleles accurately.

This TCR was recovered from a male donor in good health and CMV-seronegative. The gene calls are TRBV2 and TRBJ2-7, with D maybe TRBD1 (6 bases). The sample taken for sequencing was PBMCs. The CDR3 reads CASAPGHSYEQYF. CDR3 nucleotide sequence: TGTGCCAGCGCTCCGGGACACTCCTACGAGCAGTACTTC.